This TCR beta chain derives from a study of post-analysis software for immune sequencing data. A few counts support this clonotype. Its specificity is not known. Study findings and constraints: In patients, roughly 5 TRBV segments were more frequent than in controls, with TRBV5-6, TRBV5-1 and TRBV20-1 among them.

Presence of unique molecular identifiers characterized the TCR beta cDNA libraries. TCRdb independently ran MiXCR on the PCR reads; one entry per CDR3 protein. Of 550,000 to 700,000 distinct CDR3 sequences listed, around 40% are singletons. The CDR3 extends over 12 amino acids. Trimming removed 6 bases at V and 8 bases at J, with 13 bases between. The sequencing sample was made of blood. This rearrangement joins TRBV12-3 or TRBV12-4 to TRBJ1-2; D not certain. This receptor was taken from a girl aged 5 to 17 with multiple sclerosis. The CDR3 DNA reads as TGTGCCAGCAGGAGGGAGGGAGGCGGCTACACCTTC. It yields the protein CASRREGGGYTF.